This TCR beta chain derives from a study of PD-L1 blockade in urothelial cancer. Here immunoSEQ multiplex PCR was the method, and the copy in TCRdb shows in-frame clones only, minus some. Of roughly 49,000 clones detected, about 86% appear once; the ten largest clones hold roughly 22%. Trimming pared 5 bases from V and 2 bases from J, leaving 16 bases between. The CDR3 consists of 15 residues. CDR1 LNHNV and CDR2 YYDKDF come from the germline V gene (reference sequence). Time point described: pretreatment peripheral blood. The clonotype originates from a man between 60 and 75 years old with urothelial cancer. The chain employs TRBV15 and TRBJ2-7; TRBD2 might be the D (5 bases). This material consisted of PBMCs, taken around atezolizumab (anti-PD-L1) treatment. The CDR3 DNA sequence: TGTGCCACCAGCGCAAGCCGGGGAGAGACCTACGAGCAGTACTTC. This codes for CATSASRGETYEQYF.